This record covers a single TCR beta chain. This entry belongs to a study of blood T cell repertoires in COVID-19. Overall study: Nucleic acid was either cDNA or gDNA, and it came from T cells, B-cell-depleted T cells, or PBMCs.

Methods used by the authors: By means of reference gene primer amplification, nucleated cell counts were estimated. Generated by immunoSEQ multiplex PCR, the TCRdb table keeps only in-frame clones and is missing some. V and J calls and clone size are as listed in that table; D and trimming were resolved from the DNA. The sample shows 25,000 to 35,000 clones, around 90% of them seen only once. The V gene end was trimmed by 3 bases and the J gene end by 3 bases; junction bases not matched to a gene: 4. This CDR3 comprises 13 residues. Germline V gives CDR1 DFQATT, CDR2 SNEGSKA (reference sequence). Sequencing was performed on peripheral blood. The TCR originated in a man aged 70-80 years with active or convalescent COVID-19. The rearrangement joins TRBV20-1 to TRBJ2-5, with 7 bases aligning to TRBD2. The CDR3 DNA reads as TGCAGTGCTAGTAAGGCGGGAGAAGAGACCCAGTACTTC. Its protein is CSASKAGEETQYF.